The 17 T cell receptor beta chains presented below share a single source sample, sequenced in a study of tumor and adjacent non-tumor tissue in lung cancer. TCRbeta libraries were built with three rounds of nested PCR, modified from ARM-PCR. MiXCR was run by TCRdb on the multiplex PCR reads, yielding one entry per CDR3 protein. The sample shows 70,000 to 90,000 distinct CDR3 sequences, around 70% of them seen only once. This sample's RNA came from whole unsorted tissue. Distant lung tissue was collected more than 3 cm away from the tumor edge. What was sequenced was distant non-tumor lung tissue. These receptors came from a woman between 50 and 59 years old with non-small cell lung cancer.

The chain carries TRBV6-1 and TRBJ2-5; D ambiguous. This CDR3 has 12 amino acids. The germline gives CDR1 MNHNS, CDR2 SASEGT. Deletions cut 9 bases from V and 5 bases from J, with 13 bases between. CDR3 sequence reads: CASYLRGETQYF. CDR3 bases: TGTGCCAGTTACCTGAGAGGCGAGACCCAGTACTTC.

Worth noting for this clonotype: The CDR3 end shows no conserved phenylalanine or tryptophan, and so a read error is likely. Because the CDR3's place on the DNA is in doubt, the DNA is left out and the CDR3 is given as listed by TCRdb. The chain combines TRBV20-1 with TRBJ2-1; the D call in the table, TRBD2, was not verified against the DNA. The CDR3 is 15 amino acids in total, end residues counted. CDR1 and CDR2 from the germline V gene are DFQATT and SNEGSKA (reference sequence). CDR3 sequence: CSALGTSGLTEERFL.

Concerning this clonotype: A read error may account for a junction end that differs from germline. The CDR3 DNA reads as TGCGCCAGCAACTTAGACAGGGGAGGCGGCTACACCTTC. Its translation: CASNLDRGGGYTF. This chain uses TRBV11-2 with TRBJ1-2; 8 nucleotides line up with TRBD1. This CDR3 is built from 13 residues. Per germline, CDR1 SGHAT and CDR2 FQNNGV.

This clonotype has only a few counts. This may be a read error, as it is one base from a much larger clone. This chain joins TRBV6-5 and TRBJ1-1, with D maybe TRBD1 (5 bases). The germline gives CDR1 MNHEY, CDR2 SVGAGI. CDR3 length: 15 residues. Trimming left V 2 bases short and J 4 bases short, with 14 bases between. The CDR3 DNA reads TGTGCCAGCAGTTACCAGAATGAAGGGACCACTGAAGCTTTCTTT. This sequence encodes CASSYQNEGTTEAFF.

A note on this clonotype: It may be a read error: a sequence one base away is much more abundant. V usage is TRBV28 and J usage is TRBJ1-6; D remains ambiguous. The CDR3 length is 15 residues. V lost 4 bases to trimming and J lost 8 bases, with 15 bases between them. Germline V lookup: CDR1 MDHEN, CDR2 SYDVKM. This CDR3 is CASSSTGVHDSPLHF. The CDR3 DNA is TGTGCCAGCAGTTCCACCGGGGTTCATGATTCACCCCTCCACTTT.

Ten or more counts support this clonotype. The chain carries TRBV29-1 and TRBJ1-4, with a tentative D call TRBD1 (5 bases). The V end lost 6 bases, the J end lost 8 bases, and 13 bases lay between the germline ends. This CDR3 has 12 residues. Germline-derived CDR1 and CDR2 are SQVTM and ANQGSEA. CDR3 DNA: TGCAGCGTGGAGGGGAACGAAGAAAAACTGTTTTTT. It yields the protein CSVEGNEEKLFF.

As regards this clonotype: A much larger clone sits a single nucleotide away, making a read error possible. The genes are TRBV29-1 and TRBJ2-1, with D possibly TRBD1 on 5 matching bases. The ends were cut back, 7 bases at V and 6 bases at J, with 19 bases in the middle. This CDR3 comprises 14 residues. The germline gives CDR1 SQVTM, CDR2 ANQGSEA. The CDR3 region has the DNA TGCAGCGGTGTGGGGTGGGGCTTCCCCAATGAGCAGTTCTTC. Its protein product is CSGVGWGFPNEQFF.

This clonotype was recorded once. Given a much more abundant clone one base away, this may be a read error. This chain joins TRBV6-5 and TRBJ1-1, with 7 positions matching TRBD1. This CDR3 region has 14 residues. The germline CDR1 and CDR2 sequences are MNHEY and SVGAGI. This CDR3 is CVSSPTRETGSPFF. The CDR3 DNA is TGTGTCAGCAGTCCTACACGAGAGACAGGGTCGCCTTTCTTT.

Worth noting for this clonotype: Mismatch with germline at one junction end may stem from a read error. The chain uses TRBV6-2 or TRBV6-3 and TRBJ1-5; D remains ambiguous. Germline lookup yields CDR1 MNHEY and CDR2 SVGEGT. This CDR3 contains 16 residues. The CDR3 reads CASSPTQGRYTQSQHF. For the CDR3, the DNA is TGTGCCAGCAGCCCTACCCAAGGGAGGTACACTCAGTCCCAGCATTTT.

Note on this clonotype: An end of the junction differs from the germline gene, which may be a read error. The J gene is TRBJ2-1, the V gene TRBV11-2; either TRBD1 or TRBD2 may supply D (7 bases each). This CDR3 is 15 amino acids long. From germline, CDR1 is SGHAT and CDR2 FQNNGV. CDR3 bases: TGTGCCAGCAACAAACGGGGAGGGGGCTACGATGAGCAGTTCTTC. The encoded protein is CASNKRGGGYDEQFF. Full variable domain (rest looked up from reference TRBV11-2 and TRBJ2-1): EAGVAQSPRYKIIEKRQSVAFWCNPISGHATLYWYQQILGQGPKLLIQFQNNGVVDDSQLPKDRFSAERLKGVDSTLKIQPAKLEDSAVYLCASNKRGGGYDEQFFGPGTRLTVL.

In the case of this clonotype: A much larger clone differs by one base, so this may be a read error. The chain couples TRBV6-5 to TRBJ1-1, with D possibly being TRBD1 (5 bases). With 5 bases removed from V and 12 bases from J, the gap between germline ends came to 22 bases. The germline gives CDR1 MNHEY, CDR2 SVGAGI. CDR3 length: 14 residues. CDR3 region: CASSPTREAGSPFF. The DNA for the CDR3 is TGTGCCAGCAGTCCTACACGAGAGGCAGGGTCGCCTTTCTTT.

As for this clonotype: The missing conserved phenylalanine or tryptophan at the end of this CDR3 makes a read error likely. The V gene is TRBV29-1, the J gene TRBJ1-1; D is unresolved. Deletions cut 5 bases from V and 0 bases from J, with 13 bases between. This CDR3 is 14 amino acids long. The V gene's germline CDR1 is SQVTM and CDR2 ANQGSEA. For the CDR3, the DNA is TGCAGCGTTACAGTGGGCTTGCTGAACACTGAAGCTTTCTCT. Translated: CSVTVGLLNTEAFS.

This clonotype was seen a single time. This sequence joins TRBV7-8 and TRBJ2-7; 12 bases fit TRBD1. Germline V CDR1 and CDR2: SGHVS, FQNEAQ. This CDR3 spans 19 amino acids. The trim removed 3 bases at V and 4 bases at J, leaving 16 bases unmatched. CDR3 coding DNA: TGTGCCAGCAGCTTCATTTCGGGGACAGGGGGCTTCGCTCGTTACGAGCAGTACTTC. Translation gives CASSFISGTGGFARYEQYF.

This clonotype has ten or more counts. The chain uses TRBV7-8 and TRBJ2-2; no reliable D call. CDR3 length: 15 residues. CDR1 is SGHVS, CDR2 FQNEAQ, per germline. Trimming cost V 0 bases and J 3 bases, with 8 bases left between them. Written as DNA, the CDR3 is TGTGCCAGCAGCTTAGCCACGGCTTACACCGGGGAGCTGTTTTTT. Amino acid sequence: CASSLATAYTGELFF.

Concerning this clonotype itself: One end of the junction fails to match germline, which may point to a read error. The chain recombines TRBV28 with TRBJ2-4, with a possible D match to TRBD2 (6 bases). The CDR3 consists of 15 residues. CDR1 MDHEN and CDR2 SYDVKM come from the germline V gene. Here the CDR3 DNA reads TGTGCCAGCAGTTTTGGGTTACTAGCCGAAAACATTGAGTACTTC. This sequence encodes CASSFGLLAENIEYF.

This rearrangement joins TRBV11-2 to TRBJ2-3; D is perhaps TRBD2 (5 bases). Per the germline V gene, CDR1 is SGHAT and CDR2 is FQNNGV. The V and J ends lost 5 bases and 4 bases respectively, with 16 bases between them. This CDR3 is built from 15 residues. CDR3 protein: CASSLALASPDTQYF. For the CDR3, the DNA is TGTGCCAGCAGCCTGGCGCTAGCAAGCCCAGATACGCAGTATTTT.

This clonotype was seen a few times. At one end, the junction sequence differs from germline, possibly due to a read error. The chain carries TRBV24-1 and TRBJ2-3, with 8 bases identical to TRBD1. Germline-derived CDR1 and CDR2 are KGHDR and SFDVKD. This CDR3 is 17 amino acids long. The CDR3 reads CATSDPRDRRSTDKQYF. CDR3 DNA sequence: TGTGCCACCAGTGATCCCCGGGACAGGCGTTCCACAGATAAGCAGTATTTT.